This TCR beta chain was identified in a study of blood T cell repertoires in COVID-19. Study details: Nucleic acid was either cDNA or gDNA, and it came from T cells, B-cell-depleted T cells, or PBMCs.

V lost 10 bases and J 7 bases, leaving 22 bases between the germline ends. In germline, CDR1 is MNHEY, CDR2 SVGAGI. The CDR3 sequence is 14 residues long. TCRdb's table, derived via immunoSEQ multiplex PCR, lists solely in-frame clones and lacks some. The table shows roughly 400,000 clones, with around nine tenths occurring only once. This TCR came from a woman aged 50 to 65 who had recovered from COVID-19. The rearrangement uses TRBV6-5 and TRBJ1-2; D perhaps matches TRBD1 (5 bases). What was sequenced was PBMCs or T cells enriched from blood (not recorded which). The CDR3, as DNA: TGTGCCACCACGGGGGGACCGGTGGATGGTGGCTACACCTTC. Its translation is CATTGGPVDGGYTF.